This T cell receptor beta chain was identified during a study of shared clonotypes between healthy human individuals (dated by TCRdb to 2020 to 2021). In the study overall: Three men and a couple of women, aged 18 to 49 years, made up the cohort. To estimate repertoire size and how much clonotype sharing occurs between individuals, the study deeply sequenced the blood TCR repertoires of about five healthy adults. For each donor, three plates each were used for CD4 naive and CD4 memory, two plates were used for CD8 naive, and one plate was used for CD8 memory. Libraries were prepared and TCR repertoires were sequenced by different laboratories using diverse techniques, in order to increase sequencing depth and limit assay-specific biases. Per donor, leukapheresis produced somewhere between about 0.94 and 9.5 billion PBMCs. General study outcomes and caveats: Naive subsets generally had larger estimated clonotype richness than memory subsets. Sharing across a few donors was observed for 4.5% to 6.5% of naive CD4, under 4% of naive CD8, 2% to 2.5% of memory CD4, and 0.4% of memory CD8 clonotypes. Sampling was restricted to blood, and TCR repertoires in tissue are likely to differ from TCR repertoires in blood. Clonotypes shared by all four sorted-subset donors showed higher generation probabilities than non-shared clonotypes. Pairwise subsampling led to the expectation that sequencing depth would affect the degree of clonotype sharing among donors. Because the study included a small number of donors, the genetic and exposure-history diversity represented was limited. Even with the large sequencing depth, rarefaction of the sorted-subset datasets indicated that sequencing was incomplete.

To note about this clone: This receptor's antigen is unknown. No base quality values were provided; no much bigger clone lies one nucleotide off.

Using the deep immunoSEQ assay, TCR CDR3 regions were amplified from genomic DNA by multiplex PCR. For each cell subset, the extracted genomic DNA was distributed evenly across all wells of several immunoSEQ 96-well plates, and each plate served as one replicate. For sorted subsets, around 200 ng genomic DNA, equal to about 30,000 T cell genomes, was loaded into each replicate PCR. Purified libraries were quantified with a Qubit 3.0 fluorometer, sized on a Bioanalyzer 2100, and re-quantified with the KAPA Library Quantification kit. Every immunoSEQ 96-well plate was sequenced on a separate single-read 150-cycle Illumina NextSeq 550 flow cell. The authors processed their data as follows. Because the immunoSEQ output included only junctional sequences and no quality scores, the filtering could not be the same as the filtering used for full-length reads. Sequences were annotated with PyIR, a Python wrapper for IgBLAST v1.9, using IMGT germline references to assign V/J genes and CDR3. Reads were removed for weak V/J assignments (E-value above 1e-6), missing CDR3, stop codons, out-of-frame junctions, or ambiguous translated residues. A V3J clonotype was defined by an identical inferred V gene, J gene, and CDR3 amino acid sequence. To compute the percentage overlap between repertoires, the number of shared unique clonotypes was divided by the size of the smaller repertoire. Repertoire richness was assessed with RTK rarefaction, the Chao1 estimator, and Recon v2.1 estimates of unobserved clonotypes. For all TCRbeta clonotypes obtained by the gDNA method from a few donors, generation probabilities were computed with OLGA. The source is immuneACCESS, and TCRdb retained only in-frame sequences with V and J called. Part of the clones is not carried over; for the studies checked, unresolved V genes explain less than half of this, and the remainder is unexplained. The V and J calls and clone size are taken from that table; D and trimming were inferred from the DNA. The sample table holds roughly 1 million clones, of which around 76% were seen once. The ten largest clones add up to approximately 1.5% of the sample.

The donors were healthy, HIV-negative adults who had no recently reported acute infections or vaccinations. Every donor was a Caucasian adult residing in Nashville, Tennessee, USA. Magnetic negative selection was used to enrich CD4+ T cells, after which naive cells were positively selected on CD45RA and the negative fraction became the memory subset. Blood was obtained by leukapheresis, after which PBMCs were separated by Ficoll-Histopaque density gradient centrifugation and cryopreserved in liquid nitrogen vapor phase. Analytical flow cytometry was used to check the purity and quantity of every magnetically sorted T cell population. Genomic DNA was isolated from each sorted fraction and quantified by UV absorbance on a Nanodrop 2000c. The cysteine opens and the phenylalanine closes a CDR3 of 15 amino acids. Only CDR3 DNA remains: 45 bases, in frame from the first base. Trimmed from V: 5 bases; trimmed from J: 5 bases; junction bases lacking a gene match: 8. Sequences SGHRS (CDR1) and YFSETQ (CDR2) are obtained from the germline V gene.

The receptor was isolated from a man aged 18 to 29 in good health. The chain is assembled from TRBV5-1 and TRBJ2-1, with TRBD1 identical over 9 junction bases. Sequenced input: memory CD4+ T cells sorted from blood. Explained via the paper, the cell subset or site label denotes: CD45RA-negative fraction. The DNA sequence follows: TGCGCCAGCAGACCACAGGGGGCGGCTAACAATGAGCAGTTCTTC. It specifies CASRPQGAANNEQFF.